This T cell receptor beta chain was captured in a study of blood T cell repertoires in COVID-19. Looking at the study overall: There were acute and convalescent COVID-19 samples, and they came from the United States, Italy and Spain. The analysed material was cDNA or gDNA that came from T cells, B-cell-depleted T cells, or PBMCs.

V lost 8 bases, J lost 0 bases, and 12 bases lay in between. Germline V gives CDR1 MNHEY, CDR2 SMNVEV (reference sequence). The CDR3 runs 14 residues. In the source study's methods: Counts of nucleated cells, estimated from reference gene primer amplification, were obtained. The repertoire was sequenced with immunoSEQ multiplex PCR; TCRdb's copy has only in-frame clones and lacks some. V and J calls and clone size come straight from that table; D and trimming were deduced from the DNA. Of approximately 280,000 clones detected, approximately 86% appear once; the ten largest clones hold roughly 1.9%. The source material was peripheral blood. The receptor was isolated from a woman aged 30 to 39 who had recovered from COVID-19. V usage is TRBV27 and J usage is TRBJ2-3; D is unclear. The CDR3 region is CASQPPGSTDTQYF. The CDR3 coding sequence is TGTGCCAGCCAACCTCCAGGTAGCACAGATACGCAGTATTTT.